Listed here are 29 T cell receptor beta chains from one sample, sequenced in a study of T cell changes during pregnancy in multiple sclerosis. Some clones are missing from TCRdb's copy, which holds only in-frame ones; the method was immunoSEQ multiplex PCR. Of about 46,000 clones in the sample, around 93% are singletons; the top ten hold 3.9%. Sequenced material: CD8+ T cells from peripheral blood mononuclear cells, taken after pregnancy. The receptors were gathered from a female donor with multiple sclerosis, enrolled in a pregnancy study.

J is TRBJ2-1 and V is TRBV10-3; 7 bases align to TRBD1. The germline gives CDR1 ENHRY, CDR2 SYGVKD. This CDR3 comprises 12 residues. The V and J ends lost 8 bases and 10 bases, in that order; junction bases with no gene match: 8. CDR3 bases: TGTGCCATCCCTAGGGGGCCGGGGGAGCAGTTCTTC. This gives the protein CAIPRGPGEQFF.

This clone was observed once. The chain links TRBV13 to TRBJ1-4, with 9 bases fitting TRBD1. This CDR3 region has 17 residues. The V and J ends lost 0 bases and 3 bases, in that order; junction bases with no gene match: 5. Germline CDR1 reads PRHDT; CDR2 reads FYEKMQ (reference sequence). As DNA, the CDR3 is TGTGCCAGCAGCTTAGGCGATGGGGACAGGGCTAATGAAAAACTGTTTTTT. Its translation: CASSLGDGDRANEKLFF.

The V and J genes are TRBV19 and TRBJ1-1; tentative D call: TRBD1 (6 bases). The CDR3 length is 13 residues. The V gene lost 10 bases and the J gene lost 5 bases, with 17 bases spanning the gap. Germline CDR1 and CDR2: LNHDA and SQIVND (reference sequence). CDR3 sequence reads: CATRGWGSTEAFF. CDR3 nucleotide sequence: TGTGCCACCAGGGGATGGGGGAGTACTGAAGCTTTCTTT.

The chain uses TRBV27 and TRBJ2-2, with D possibly TRBD2 on 5 matching bases. CDR1 is MNHEY and CDR2 is SMNVEV in the germline V gene (reference sequence). V shed 2 bases and J shed 1 base, with 11 bases lying between them. There are 16 residues in the CDR3. In DNA, the CDR3 is TGTGCCAGCAGTTTAAGAGGGCAGTGGAACACCGGGGAGCTGTTTTTT. This gives the protein CASSLRGQWNTGELFF.

The chain combines TRBV6-5 with TRBJ2-1; D remains unclear. The CDR3 is 16 residues long. CDR1 is MNHEY and CDR2 is SVGAGI in the germline V gene. Trimming left V 0 bases short and J 0 bases short, with 9 bases between. The CDR3 nucleotides are TGTGCCAGCAGTTACTCGGCCCGAAGCTCCTACAATGAGCAGTTCTTC. Translated, it gives CASSYSARSSYNEQFF.

The chain links TRBV2 to TRBJ1-2, with a tentative D call TRBD1 (5 bases). V was shortened by 4 bases and J by 3 bases, with 15 bases between the two germline ends. The CDR3 runs 15 residues. Germline values: CDR1 SNHLY, CDR2 FYNNEI. In DNA, the CDR3 is TGTGCCAGCAGTGGGGGGGAGACGGGGGACTATGGCTACACCTTC. Its translation: CASSGGETGDYGYTF.

The J gene is TRBJ2-1, the V gene TRBV10-3, with 9 bases fitting TRBD2. CDR1 and CDR2 from the germline V gene are ENHRY and SYGVKD. J lost 2 bases, V lost 11 bases, and 7 bases had no gene match. This CDR3 has 14 residues. CDR3 sequence reads: CAFGASGTYNEQFF. In DNA, the CDR3 is TGTGCCTTCGGGGCTAGCGGGACCTACAATGAGCAGTTCTTC.

This chain joins TRBV4-1 and TRBJ1-6, with D perhaps matching TRBD1 (6 bases). V lost 7 bases to trimming and J lost 7 bases, with 8 bases between them. Germline V gene data show CDR1 as MGHRA and CDR2 as YSYEKL. The CDR3 contains 12 residues. The CDR3 DNA follows: TGCGCCAGCAACGGACAGAATTCACCCCTCCACTTT. Encoded protein: CASNGQNSPLHF.

The genes are TRBV7-2 and TRBJ2-1; 9 bases are a match to TRBD2. Trimming at V came to 4 bases and at J to 7 bases, leaving 14 bases not matched to a gene. Germline-derived CDR1 and CDR2 are SGHTA and FQGNSA. The CDR3 consists of 17 residues. CDR3 nucleotide sequence: TGTGCCAGCAGCTCGGGACTAGCTATAGAGAGAGCTAATGAGCAGTTCTTC. Translating gives CASSSGLAIERANEQFF.

A single count supports this clone. The V gene is TRBV6-5, the J gene TRBJ2-7; 8 nucleotides match TRBD2. Germline loops: CDR1 MNHEY, CDR2 SVGAGI. This CDR3 contains 16 residues. V gave up 4 bases and J gave up 2 bases; unmatched junction bases: 10. The CDR3 coding sequence is TGTGCCAGCAGTTTAACGGCGGCGGGGGGCGCCTACGAGCAGTACTTC. This sequence encodes CASSLTAAGGAYEQYF.

The chain recombines TRBV7-9 with TRBJ2-5, with TRBD1 matching 7 bases. Germline assignment: CDR1 SEHNR and CDR2 FQNEAQ (reference sequence). Trimming took 0 bases from V and 4 from J; bases not matched to a gene: 5. The CDR3 loop spans 15 amino acids. In nucleotides, the CDR3 is TGTGCCAGCAGCTTAGCTTCTTGGACAGGAGAGACCCAGTACTTC. The encoded protein is CASSLASWTGETQYF.

The chain couples TRBV7-9 to TRBJ2-1; 8 bases are a match to TRBD2. V shed 7 bases, J shed 2 bases, and the junction held 13 bases outside the gene matches. Germline CDR1 is SEHNR and CDR2 is FQNEAQ (reference sequence). The CDR3 spans 17 residues. The CDR3 bases are TGTGCCAGCATCACGCTTGCTAGCGGGCCCACCTACAATGAGCAGTTCTTC. The encoded protein is CASITLASGPTYNEQFF.

The chain is built from TRBV9 and TRBJ1-2; TRBD1 matches 8 bases. The CDR3 covers 16 residues. Germline-derived CDR1 and CDR2 are SGDLS and YYNGEE. V shed 4 bases, J shed 4 bases, and the junction held 12 bases outside the gene matches. CDR3 sequence: CASSPSGEDRGYGYTF. For the CDR3, the DNA is TGTGCCAGCAGCCCTAGTGGCGAAGACAGGGGCTATGGCTACACCTTC.

This sequence joins TRBV7-9 and TRBJ2-5; 7 nucleotides match TRBD1. Germline CDR1 SEHNR, CDR2 FQNEAQ (reference sequence). The CDR3 covers 15 residues. Unmatched junction bases numbered 8, after V lost 4 bases and J lost 3 bases. CDR3 nucleotides: TGTGCCAGCAGCTCGAATAAAGGACAGGAAGAGACCCAGTACTTC. Residues: CASSSNKGQEETQYF.

The chain couples TRBV5-1 to TRBJ2-7; D might be TRBD2 (6 bases). The CDR3 extends over 15 amino acids. The germline gives CDR1 SGHRS, CDR2 YFSETQ. Trimming removed 0 bases from V and 2 bases from J, with 12 bases in between. The CDR3 DNA reads as TGCGCCAGCAGCTTGGAAGGAGGGTTTGCCTACGAGCAGTACTTC. Protein: CASSLEGGFAYEQYF.

This chain links TRBV21-1 with TRBJ2-7; the table's D call, TRBD1, has no DNA check behind it. TRBV21-1 is assigned pseudogene status. CDR3 length equals 17 residues. CDR3 DNA sequence: TGTGCCAGCAGCAAAGTGACGTCGCAGGGGATTTCCTACGAGCAGTACTTC. Residues: CASSKVTSQGISYEQYF.

The V call is TRBV6-5, the J call TRBJ2-7, with D possibly being TRBD1 (6 bases). Germline V gene sequence: CDR1 MNHEY, CDR2 SVGAGI. The V end lost 2 bases, the J end lost 3 bases, and 8 bases lay between the germline ends. This CDR3 is 13 amino acids long. CDR3 nucleotides: TGTGCCAGCAGTTACGCGGACAGCTACGAGCAGTACTTC. Its protein product is CASSYADSYEQYF.

V is TRBV7-6 and J is TRBJ2-3; 9 bases match TRBD2. CDR3 length: 14 residues. Germline assignment: CDR1 SGHVS and CDR2 FNYEAQ. Losses at the gene ends were 6 bases for V and 5 bases for J; bases not matched to a gene: 6. The CDR3 DNA reads TGTGCCAGCAGTTCGCGCGGGAGGGAAGATACGCAGTATTTT. Its protein is CASSSRGREDTQYF.

This chain connects TRBV7-3 to TRBJ1-3, with D tentatively TRBD1 (6 bases). The CDR3 runs to 15 residues. The germline gives CDR1 SGHTA, CDR2 FQGTGA. Trimming pared 2 bases from V and 2 bases from J, leaving 10 bases between. The CDR3 sequence is CASSLLTGPGNTIYF. Written as DNA, the CDR3 is TGTGCCAGCAGCTTACTTACAGGGCCTGGAAACACCATATATTTT. Variable domain in full (rest from reference TRBV7-3 and TRBJ1-3): GAGVSQTPSNKVTEKGKYVELRCDPISGHTALYWYRQSLGQGPEFLIYFQGTGAADDSGLPNDRFFAVRPEGSVSTLKIQRTERGDSAVYLCASSLLTGPGNTIYFGEGSWLTVV.

The rearrangement links TRBV5-6 to TRBJ2-2; perhaps TRBD2 as D (5 bases). Germline CDR1 SGHDT, CDR2 YYEEEE. CDR3 length: 13 residues. V was cut by 0 bases and J by 7 bases, with 7 bases left in between. The CDR3 sequence is CASSLGGFGELFF. The CDR3 nucleotides are TGTGCCAGCAGCTTGGGAGGGTTCGGGGAGCTGTTTTTT.

The chain carries TRBV6-1 and TRBJ1-6; TRBD1 aligns across 9 bases. CDR3 length: 17 residues. Germline V gene data show CDR1 as MNHNS and CDR2 as SASEGT. V shed 2 bases, J shed 5 bases, and the junction held 7 bases outside the gene matches. This CDR3 is CASSEQPGQGNNSPLHF. The CDR3 nucleotides are TGTGCCAGCAGTGAACAGCCGGGACAGGGTAATAATTCACCCCTCCACTTT.

This chain connects TRBV18 to TRBJ2-7; TRBD2 matches 8 bases. Germline trimming cut 3 bases from V and 2 bases from J; bases unmatched to any gene: 9. The CDR3 has 16 residues. Looked up from germline, CDR1 is KGHSH and CDR2 is LQKENI. The CDR3: CASSPERAGGPYEQYF. In nucleotides, the CDR3 is TGTGCCAGCTCACCGGAGAGGGCGGGGGGCCCCTACGAGCAGTACTTC.

This clone was seen only once. The V and J genes are TRBV5-5 and TRBJ1-2; no reliable D call. CDR1 is SGHKS and CDR2 is YYEKEE in the germline V gene (reference sequence). V was cut by 3 bases and J by 8 bases, with 17 bases left in between. This CDR3 comprises 14 residues. The CDR3 DNA sequence: TGTGCCAGCAGCTCCCCCCGGGAGATCGGAGGCTACACCTTC. Protein: CASSSPREIGGYTF.

This chain links TRBV15 with TRBJ1-1, with 8 bases fitting TRBD1. Germline assignment: CDR1 LNHNV and CDR2 YYDKDF (reference sequence). CDR3 length: 15 amino acids. V was clipped by 1 base and J by 4 bases; unmatched bases: 5. CDR3 loop: CATSRAGTGTTEAFF. In nucleotides, the CDR3 is TGTGCCACCAGCAGAGCGGGGACAGGTACCACTGAAGCTTTCTTT.

This sequence joins TRBV23-1 and TRBJ1-5; D is unclear. TRBV23-1 is identified as an open reading frame with a role that is uncertain. V lost 2 bases and J lost 0, with 14 bases in between. CDR3 length: 17 residues. The CDR3 DNA reads as TGCGCCAGCAGTCAACTCCCACGGGTCTATAGCAATCAGCCCCAGCATTTT. Protein: CASSQLPRVYSNQPQHF.

This sequence joins TRBV7-9 and TRBJ1-6; 9 bases agree with TRBD1. There are 15 residues in the CDR3. Trimming at V came to 3 bases and at J to 10 bases, leaving 7 bases not matched to a gene. Germline CDR1 SEHNR, CDR2 FQNEAQ (reference sequence). CDR3 nucleotides: TGTGCCAGCAGCTTCTCCACAGGGGGCGAATCACCCCTCCACTTT. Translation: CASSFSTGGESPLHF.

The chain recombines TRBV6-4 with TRBJ2-2; D is possibly TRBD1 (6 bases). Germline V gene lookup returns CDR1 MRHNA and CDR2 SNTAGT. CDR3 length: 15 residues. Trimming removed 5 bases from V and 3 bases from J, with 13 bases in between. The CDR3 protein is CASSPTGLDTGELFF. The DNA of the CDR3 is TGTGCCAGCAGTCCTACAGGGTTGGACACCGGGGAGCTGTTTTTT.

The V call is TRBV29-1, the J call TRBJ1-2; D is unresolved. Trimming removed 0 bases from V and 6 bases from J, with 17 bases in between. The CDR3 consists of 15 residues. Per germline, CDR1 SQVTM and CDR2 ANQGSEA. The CDR3 loop reads CSVEDRGVWRDGYTF. The CDR3 bases are TGCAGCGTTGAAGATCGAGGAGTCTGGAGGGATGGCTACACCTTC.

The chain uses TRBV9 and TRBJ2-1; D might be TRBD1 (6 bases). Per the germline V gene, CDR1 is SGDLS and CDR2 is YYNGEE. The V end was cut by 3 bases, the J end by 4 bases, with 14 bases between. The CDR3 covers 15 residues. The CDR3: CASSAGAGSYNEQFF. The CDR3 nucleotides read TGTGCCAGCAGCGCAGGGGCTGGCAGTTACAATGAGCAGTTCTTC.